The 26 T cell receptor beta chains in this list originate from one sample, sequenced in a study of OX40 agonist ivuxolimab in advanced cancers. Repertoires were generated with immunoSEQ multiplex PCR, while TCRdb's copy carries only in-frame clones and drops some. This repertoire shows thousands of clones, 77% found once; its top ten account for 20% to 25%. Material: CD4+ or CD8+ T cells sorted from blood, obtained in a trial of the OX40 agonist ivuxolimab. The receptors shown here come from an adult with an advanced solid tumor such as melanoma, head and neck, liver or kidney cancer.

The CDR3 loop is CASSLWSGWDQPQHF. CDR3 in DNA: TGTGCCAGCAGTTTATGGTCGGGGTGGGATCAGCCCCAGCATTTT. This chain joins TRBV27 and TRBJ1-5; unclear D gene. V was cut by 1 base and J by 5 bases, with 12 bases left in between. CDR1 MNHEY and CDR2 SMNVEV come from the germline V gene (reference sequence). This CDR3 is 15 amino acids long.

By proportion, this clone is medium-sized. This sequence joins TRBV2 and TRBJ2-5, with a tentative D call TRBD2 (6 bases). Trimming took off 3 bases at V and 4 bases at J, with 12 bases between the two ends. The germline CDR1 and CDR2 sequences are SNHLY and FYNNEI. The CDR3 covers 14 residues. Written as DNA, the CDR3 is TGTGCCAGCAGTGAGGGGCGGGGTATAGAGACCCAGTACTTC. This sequence encodes CASSEGRGIETQYF.

V usage is TRBV28 and J usage is TRBJ2-7; tentative D call: TRBD1 (5 bases). Trimming took off 2 bases at V and 1 base at J, with 6 bases between the two ends. This CDR3 is 13 amino acids long. CDR1 MDHEN and CDR2 SYDVKM come from the germline V gene. The CDR3 sequence: CASSLRQSYEQYF. In DNA, the CDR3 is TGTGCCAGCAGTTTAAGACAGTCCTACGAGCAGTACTTC.

The chain uses TRBV6-8 and TRBJ1-2; perhaps TRBD1 as D (5 bases). Germline V gene lookup returns CDR1 MNHGY and CDR2 SAAAGT. Trimming removed 2 bases at V and 8 bases at J, with 9 bases between. The CDR3 is 12 residues long. CDR3 DNA sequence: TGTGCCAGCAGTTACGGGGGGGAGGGCTACACCTTC. This sequence encodes CASSYGGEGYTF.

This chain links TRBV29-1 with TRBJ2-5, with D unresolved. The CDR3 extends over 13 amino acids. Trimming pared 0 bases from V and 5 bases from J, leaving 10 bases between. Germline values: CDR1 SQVTM, CDR2 ANQGSEA. This CDR3 is CSVEDPVWETQYF. CDR3 DNA sequence: TGCAGCGTTGAAGACCCAGTTTGGGAGACCCAGTACTTC.

This clone has only one observation. The rearrangement uses TRBV27 and TRBJ2-1, with 11 bases identical to TRBD2. The V gene end was trimmed by 0 bases and the J gene end by 2 bases; junction bases not matched to a gene: 0. This CDR3 has 16 amino acids. Looked up from germline, CDR1 is MNHEY and CDR2 is SMNVEV (reference sequence). CDR3 bases: TGTGCCAGCAGTTTATCGACTAGCGGGACCTACAATGAGCAGTTCTTC. Translation gives CASSLSTSGTYNEQFF.

The chain joins TRBV5-1 to TRBJ1-2; TRBD1 matches at 8 bases. The CDR3 runs 12 residues. Germline values: CDR1 SGHRS, CDR2 YFSETQ. Germline trimming cut 7 bases from V and 2 bases from J; bases unmatched to any gene: 1. The chain's CDR3 is CASRTGNYGYTF. The CDR3 DNA is TGCGCCAGCCGGACAGGGAACTATGGCTACACCTTC.

V gene TRBV7-4 combines with J gene TRBJ2-1; D may be TRBD1 or TRBD2 (5 bases each). This CDR3 contains 13 residues. V lost 6 bases to trimming and J lost 5 bases, with 11 bases between them. Germline loops: CDR1 SGHVT, CDR2 SQSDAQ. CDR3 sequence: CASSWDADNEQFF. The DNA for the CDR3 is TGTGCCAGCAGTTGGGACGCGGACAATGAGCAGTTCTTC.

The V and J genes are TRBV9 and TRBJ2-5, with TRBD1 identical over 7 bases. The germline CDR1 and CDR2 sequences are SGDLS and YYNGEE. Unmatched junction bases numbered 7, after V lost 3 bases and J lost 5 bases. The CDR3 is 14 residues long. CDR3 nucleotide sequence: TGTGCCAGCAGCGCACAGGGGTCGTGGGAGACCCAGTACTTC. This gives the protein CASSAQGSWETQYF.

V and J are TRBV7-9 and TRBJ1-1; the match to TRBD1 covers 8 bases. The V and J ends lost 3 bases and 0 bases, in that order; junction bases with no gene match: 3. Germline V gene lookup returns CDR1 SEHNR and CDR2 FQNEAQ (reference sequence). The CDR3 extends over 15 amino acids. The CDR3 loop is CASSFSTGVNTEAFF. The CDR3 coding sequence is TGTGCCAGCAGCTTCTCGACAGGGGTGAACACTGAAGCTTTCTTT. The whole variable domain, remainder taken from reference TRBV7-9 and TRBJ1-1, is DTGVSQNPRHKITKRGQNVTFRCDPISEHNRLYWYRQTLGQGPEFLTYFQNEAQLEKSRLLSDRFSAERPKGSFSTLEIQRTEQGDSAMYLCASSFSTGVNTEAFFGQGTRLTVV.

This rearrangement joins TRBV28 to TRBJ1-5; D possibly corresponds to TRBD1 (6 bases). The V and J ends lost 10 bases and 6 bases respectively, with 16 bases between them. The CDR3 runs to 13 residues. The germline V gene encodes CDR1 MDHEN and CDR2 SYDVKM. CDR3 in amino acids: CATSAAGAQPQHF. For the CDR3, the DNA is TGTGCCACGTCCGCAGCAGGGGCTCAGCCCCAGCATTTT.

The CDR3 protein is CASSLQGFEQYF. The CDR3 bases are TGTGCCAGCAGTTTACAGGGCTTCGAGCAGTACTTC. This sequence joins TRBV28 and TRBJ2-7; tentative D call: TRBD1 (5 bases). V was pared by 2 bases and J by 6 bases, with 8 bases between. The CDR3 contains 12 residues. Germline V gene sequence: CDR1 MDHEN, CDR2 SYDVKM.

This clone is deemed large. This chain uses TRBV5-4 with TRBJ1-4, with D perhaps matching TRBD1 (6 bases). The germline gives CDR1 SGHNT, CDR2 YYREEE (reference sequence). The CDR3 length is 15 residues. Trimming pared 5 bases from V and 4 bases from J, leaving 15 bases between. CDR3 protein: CASSPGHGGNEKLFF. The CDR3 region has the DNA TGTGCCAGCAGTCCGGGACACGGGGGTAATGAAAAACTGTTTTTT.

V is TRBV7-2 and J is TRBJ1-5; D unresolved. Germline V gives CDR1 SGHTA, CDR2 FQGNSA. Trimming shortened V by 8 bases and J by 13 bases, and 18 bases separated the two germline ends. The CDR3 contains 12 residues. CDR3 sequence: CASGRYLKGQHF. As DNA, the CDR3 is TGTGCCAGCGGCAGGTACTTGAAAGGGCAGCATTTT.

The chain has TRBV9 and TRBJ2-7, with D tentatively TRBD1 or TRBD2 (6 bases each). The CDR3 runs 15 residues. The V gene lost 4 bases and the J gene lost 0 bases, with 14 bases spanning the gap. Germline CDR1 SGDLS, CDR2 YYNGEE. This CDR3 reads CASSPKGGSSYEQYF. The CDR3 DNA sequence: TGTGCCAGCAGCCCAAAGGGGGGTAGCTCCTACGAGCAGTACTTC.

V usage is TRBV7-9 and J usage is TRBJ1-4; 7 nucleotides align to TRBD1. CDR3 length equals 14 residues. Germline loops: CDR1 SEHNR, CDR2 FQNEAQ (reference sequence). With 5 bases clipped from V and 8 bases from J, the junction kept 8 bases outside the gene matches. CDR3 protein: CASSPRQGSEKLFF. Written as DNA, the CDR3 is TGTGCCAGCAGCCCTAGACAGGGAAGCGAAAAACTGTTTTTT.

V is TRBV28 and J is TRBJ2-7, with D possibly TRBD1 on 5 matching bases. V was shortened by 2 bases and J by 9 bases, with 17 bases between the two germline ends. The germline gives CDR1 MDHEN, CDR2 SYDVKM. CDR3 length equals 14 residues. The CDR3 nucleotides are TGTGCCAGCAGTTTAACCGACAGCCTTTTAGGGCAGTACTTC. Residues: CASSLTDSLLGQYF.

The chain links TRBV29-1 to TRBJ2-1; no clear D. CDR1 SQVTM and CDR2 ANQGSEA come from the germline V gene. There are 8 residues in the CDR3. The germline V and J ends were trimmed by 5 bases and 7 bases, with 0 bases remaining between them. As DNA, the CDR3 is TGCAGCGTTAATGAGCAGTTCTTC. Amino acid sequence: CSVNEQFF.

In regard to this clone: Other DNA sequences within the sample encode an identical CDR3. The genes are TRBV18 and TRBJ2-5; D gene ambiguous. The CDR3 totals 13 residues. V lost 4 bases, J lost 0 bases, and 6 bases lay in between. Germline values: CDR1 KGHSH, CDR2 LQKENI. The CDR3: CASSLADQETQYF. The CDR3 region has the DNA TGTGCCAGCTCACTGGCGGACCAAGAGACCCAGTACTTC. The variable domain in full, completed from reference TRBV18 and TRBJ2-5, reads NAGVMQNPRHLVRRRGQEARLRCSPMKGHSHVYWYRQLPEEGLKFMVYLQKENIIDESGMPKERFSAEFPKEGPSILRIQQVVRGDSAAYFCASSLADQETQYFGPGTRLLVL.

DNA of the CDR3: TGTGCCAGCAGCCTAGCGGGATTCGACACCGGGGAGCTGTTTTTT. Translated, it gives CASSLAGFDTGELFF. The genes are TRBV5-4 and TRBJ2-2; TRBD2 matches 9 bases. After removal of 4 bases from V and 3 bases from J, the junction contained 4 bases not matched to a gene. Germline V gives CDR1 SGHNT, CDR2 YYREEE (reference sequence). The CDR3 loop spans 15 amino acids.

This chain uses TRBV28 with TRBJ1-1; 10 bases agree with TRBD1. Unmatched junction bases numbered 8, after V lost 6 bases and J lost 7 bases. The CDR3 covers 14 residues. Germline CDR1 and CDR2: MDHEN and SYDVKM. This chain's CDR3 is CASRLGTGEDEAFF. Here the CDR3 DNA reads TGTGCCAGCAGACTGGGGACAGGGGAAGATGAAGCTTTCTTT.

J is TRBJ2-1 and V is TRBV7-3; 9 bases align to TRBD2. The V gene end was trimmed by 1 base and the J gene end by 2 bases; junction bases not matched to a gene: 3. The CDR3 is 16 amino acids. Looked up from germline, CDR1 is SGHTA and CDR2 is FQGTGA. CDR3 DNA sequence: TGTGCCAGCAGCTTAAGTTCTAGCGGGACCTACAATGAGCAGTTCTTC. This sequence encodes CASSLSSSGTYNEQFF.

This clone was detected only a few times. The rearrangement joins TRBV4-1 to TRBJ1-2; D remains ambiguous. V was pared by 0 bases and J by 0 bases, with 11 bases between. Germline V lookup: CDR1 MGHRA, CDR2 YSYEKL. CDR3 length: 16 amino acids. This CDR3 reads CASSQDWEQPNYGYTF. The DNA of the CDR3 is TGCGCCAGCAGCCAAGATTGGGAGCAGCCTAACTATGGCTACACCTTC.

This chain joins TRBV9 and TRBJ2-7; TRBD2 is a possible D gene (6 bases). This CDR3 has 14 residues. The germline CDR1 and CDR2 sequences are SGDLS and YYNGEE. V gave up 0 bases and J gave up 7 bases, with 14 bases separating them. The CDR3 bases are TGTGCCAGCAGCGTAGGAGGGGACTCCCCTGAGCAGTACTTC. It encodes CASSVGGDSPEQYF. Using reference TRBV9 and TRBJ2-7 for the parts outside the CDR3, the full variable domain is DSGVTQTPKHLITATGQRVTLRCSPRSGDLSVYWYQQSLDQGLQFLIQYYNGEERAKGNILERFSAQQFPDLHSELNLSSLELGDSALYFCASSVGGDSPEQYFGPGTRLTVT.

The table lists this clone with a count of one. This chain connects TRBV25-1 to TRBJ2-2; tentatively, D is TRBD1 or TRBD2 (5 bases each). The CDR3 has 14 residues. Germline CDR1 reads MGHDK; CDR2 reads SYGVNS. Trimming left V 1 base short and J 6 bases short, with 9 bases between. This CDR3 reads CASSEWGWAGELFF. CDR3 sequence (DNA): TGTGCCAGCAGTGAATGGGGGTGGGCCGGGGAGCTGTTTTTT.

In this sample, this clone is medium-sized (0.01 to 0.1%). The chain links TRBV19 to TRBJ2-7, with D maybe TRBD2 (6 bases). CDR1 LNHDA and CDR2 SQIVND come from the germline V gene (reference sequence). This CDR3 has 13 residues. V gave up 4 bases and J gave up 5 bases, with 12 bases separating them. CDR3 sequence (DNA): TGTGCCAGTAGTACCTTACTAGCAGACGAGCAGTACTTC. Protein sequence: CASSTLLADEQYF. Full variable domain (missing parts from reference TRBV19 and TRBJ2-7): DGGITQSPKYLFRKEGQNVTLSCEQNLNHDAMYWYRQDPGQGLRLIYYSQIVNDFQKGDIAEGYSVSREKKESFPLTVTSAQKNPTAFYLCASSTLLADEQYFGPGTRLTVT.